This TCR beta chain was sequenced during a study of cytomegalovirus exposure and HLA in healthy donors. Remarks on this clone: Antigen: not known.

Study outcomes and limitations: In all likelihood, a cluster of highly shared sequence variants was a sequencing artifact. The study dropped some indistinguishable V segments, TRBV6-2 and TRBV6-3 among them.

The PCR ran on 60 Vbeta and 13 Jbeta primers. Some clones are missing from TCRdb's copy, which holds only in-frame ones; the method was immunoSEQ multiplex PCR. The table records a few hundred thousand clones, roughly 70% of them present only once. CDR1 and CDR2 from the germline V gene are LNHDA and SQIVND (reference sequence). Trimming removed 5 bases at V and 2 bases at J, with 9 bases between. The CDR3 covers 13 residues. The sequence came from a woman in her thirties in good health and CMV-seronegative. The chain combines TRBV19 with TRBJ1-1; the D gene is possibly TRBD1 (6 bases). The sequencing sample was made of PBMCs. CDR3 amino acids: CASSVTGNTEAFF. The DNA for the CDR3 is TGTGCCAGTAGTGTGACAGGCAACACTGAAGCTTTCTTT.